This TCR beta chain is from a study of regulatory T cells in long-lasting Graves disease. Study-level points and caveats: Public clonotype sharing was higher in persistent than newly diagnosed patients.

Specified time point: newly diagnosed GD, antithyroid drugs for less than 3 months. From PBMCs, RNA was extracted and then used to make the TCR library. As regards this clonotype: Its target is unknown.

CDR3 regions were amplified by Arm-PCR using iRepertoire HTBI primers to build TCR beta libraries. TCRdb independently ran MiXCR on the multiplex PCR reads; one entry per CDR3 protein. The sample shows some 250,000 distinct CDR3 sequences, approximately 20% of them seen only once. The data were also submitted as part of a second study, on T cells in Graves' hyperthyroidism and ophthalmopathy.

This receptor was identified in a young woman with Graves disease. Sequencing used peripheral blood mononuclear cells (PBMCs), obtained at new diagnosis, from a patient treated with antithyroid drugs.

CDR3 residues: CASSQGQSQETQYF. CDR3 nucleotide sequence: TGCGCCAGCAGTCAAGGACAGAGTCAAGAGACCCAGTACTTC. The J gene is TRBJ2-5, the V gene TRBV5-1; D is possibly TRBD1 (6 bases). V lost 5 bases and J 2 bases, leaving 13 bases between the germline ends. The CDR3 sequence is 14 residues long. CDR1 SGHRS and CDR2 YFSETQ come from the germline V gene.